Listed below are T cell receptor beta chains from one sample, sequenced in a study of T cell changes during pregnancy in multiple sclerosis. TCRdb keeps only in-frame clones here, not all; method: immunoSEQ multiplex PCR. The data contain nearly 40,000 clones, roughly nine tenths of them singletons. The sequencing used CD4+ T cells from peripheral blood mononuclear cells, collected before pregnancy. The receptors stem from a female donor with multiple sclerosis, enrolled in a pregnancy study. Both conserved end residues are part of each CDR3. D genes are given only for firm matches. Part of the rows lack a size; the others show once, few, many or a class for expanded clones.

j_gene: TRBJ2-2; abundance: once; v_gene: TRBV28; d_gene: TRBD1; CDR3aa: CASRETGRNTGELFF; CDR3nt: TGTGCCAGCAGAGAGACAGGGCGTAACACCGGGGAGCTGTTTTTT
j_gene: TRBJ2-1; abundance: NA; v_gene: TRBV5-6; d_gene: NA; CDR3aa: CASSLDLAGNEQFF; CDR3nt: TGTGCCAGCAGCTTGGACCTAGCTGGCAATGAGCAGTTCTTC
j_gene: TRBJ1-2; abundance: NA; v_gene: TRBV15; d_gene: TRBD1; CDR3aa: CATSRARQGNYGYTF; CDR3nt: TGTGCCACCAGCAGAGCACGACAGGGGAACTATGGCTACACCTTC
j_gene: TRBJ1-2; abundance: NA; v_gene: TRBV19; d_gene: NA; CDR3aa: CASSLNYGYTF; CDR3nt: TGTGCCAGTAGTCTGAACTATGGCTACACCTTC
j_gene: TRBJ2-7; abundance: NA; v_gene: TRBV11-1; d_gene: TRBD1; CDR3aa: CATSPGQGALLYEQYF; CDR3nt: TGTGCCACCTCCCCCGGACAGGGGGCTCTGCTTTACGAGCAGTACTTC
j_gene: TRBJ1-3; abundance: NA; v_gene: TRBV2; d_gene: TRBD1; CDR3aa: CASSLGQGPGNTIYF; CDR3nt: TGTGCCAGCAGCCTAGGACAGGGACCGGGAAACACCATATATTTT
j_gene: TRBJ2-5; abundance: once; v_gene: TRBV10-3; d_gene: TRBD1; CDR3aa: CAISFGTGQETQYF; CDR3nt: TGTGCCATCAGTTTCGGGACAGGACAAGAGACCCAGTACTTC
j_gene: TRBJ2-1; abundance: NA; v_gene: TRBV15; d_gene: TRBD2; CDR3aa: CATSRGTSGRTGYNEQFF; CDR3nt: TGTGCCACCAGCAGAGGTACTAGCGGGAGGACCGGGTACAATGAGCAGTTCTTC
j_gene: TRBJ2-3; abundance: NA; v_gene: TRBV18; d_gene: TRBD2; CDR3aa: CASSGLAGTDTQYF; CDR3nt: TGTGCCAGCTCTGGACTAGCGGGCACAGATACGCAGTATTTT
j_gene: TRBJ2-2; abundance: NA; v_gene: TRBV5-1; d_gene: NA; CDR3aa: CASSLGRLNTGELFF; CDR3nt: TGCGCCAGCAGCTTGGGCAGACTGAACACCGGGGAGCTGTTTTTT
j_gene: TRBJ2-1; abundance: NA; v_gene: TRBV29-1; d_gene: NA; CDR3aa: CSVVFFLGTSYNEQFF; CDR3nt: TGCAGCGTTGTTTTTTTCTTGGGGACATCCTACAATGAGCAGTTCTTC
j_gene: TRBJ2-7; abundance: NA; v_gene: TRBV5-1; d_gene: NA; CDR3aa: CASSHDRRTYEQYF; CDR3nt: TGCGCCAGCAGCCATGACAGAAGGACCTACGAGCAGTACTTC
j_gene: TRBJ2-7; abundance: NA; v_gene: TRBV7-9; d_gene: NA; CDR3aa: CASSFGLSEEGEQYF; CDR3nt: TGTGCCAGCAGCTTCGGTTTGTCTGAGGAAGGCGAGCAGTACTTC
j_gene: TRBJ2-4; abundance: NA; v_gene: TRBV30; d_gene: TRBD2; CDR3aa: CAWFTRLAGLILAKNIQYF; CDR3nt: TGTGCCTGGTTTACCCGACTAGCGGGACTAATCTTAGCCAAAAACATTCAGTACTTC
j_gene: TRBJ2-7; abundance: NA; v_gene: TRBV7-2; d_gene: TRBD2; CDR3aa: CASSTGLVEQYF; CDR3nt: TGTGCCAGCAGCACAGGACTAGTCGAGCAGTACTTC
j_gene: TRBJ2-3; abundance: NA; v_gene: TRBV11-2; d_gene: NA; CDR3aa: CASSLDLAGSDTQYF; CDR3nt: TGTGCCAGCAGCTTAGATCTGGCGGGATCAGATACGCAGTATTTT
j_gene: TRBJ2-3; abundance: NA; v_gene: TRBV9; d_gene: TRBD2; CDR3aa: CASSVLNPSSGRPDTQYF; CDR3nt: TGTGCCAGCAGCGTCCTCAACCCTTCTAGCGGGAGACCAGATACGCAGTATTTT
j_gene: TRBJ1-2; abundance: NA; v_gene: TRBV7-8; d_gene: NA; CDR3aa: CASSLDQTLNYGYTF; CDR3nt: TGTGCCAGCAGCTTAGACCAGACATTAAACTATGGCTACACCTTC
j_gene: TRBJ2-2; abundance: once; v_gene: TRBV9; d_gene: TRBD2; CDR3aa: CASSISSGRASGELFF; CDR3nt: TGTGCCAGCAGCATTAGTAGCGGGAGGGCCTCTGGGGAGCTGTTTTTT
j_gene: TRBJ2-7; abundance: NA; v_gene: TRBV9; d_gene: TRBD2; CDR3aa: CASSVGARTSGSYEQYF; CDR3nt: TGTGCCAGCAGCGTAGGAGCCCGCACTAGCGGTTCCTACGAGCAGTACTTC
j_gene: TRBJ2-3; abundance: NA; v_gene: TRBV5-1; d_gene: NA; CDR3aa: CASSFGQVSTDTQYF; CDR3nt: TGCGCCAGCAGCTTCGGTCAGGTCAGCACAGATACGCAGTATTTT
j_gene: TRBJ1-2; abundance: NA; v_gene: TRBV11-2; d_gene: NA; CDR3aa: CASSLDRAYGYTF; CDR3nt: TGTGCCAGCAGCTTAGACAGGGCCTATGGCTACACCTTC